The 17 T cell receptor beta chains below come from one sample, sequenced in a study of cytomegalovirus exposure and HLA in healthy donors. With 60 Vbeta and 13 Jbeta primers, the PCR was carried out. Sequencing was performed with immunoSEQ multiplex PCR; in TCRdb, only in-frame clones are kept and a portion is missing. The table records around 150,000 clones, more than 80% of them present only once. The source material was PBMCs. The receptors were sampled from a woman between 50 and 59 years old in good health and CMV-seronegative.

This sequence joins TRBV5-4 and TRBJ1-2, with a tentative D call TRBD1 (5 bases). The CDR3 extends over 12 amino acids. The ends were cut back, 3 bases at V and 10 bases at J, with 13 bases in the middle. Germline lookup yields CDR1 SGHNT and CDR2 YYREEE (reference sequence). CDR3 coding DNA: TGTGCCAGCAGCTACGGGACGGGGGTCTACACCTTC. Protein product: CASSYGTGVYTF.

V is TRBV5-5 and J is TRBJ2-7; D may be TRBD2 (5 bases). The CDR3 sequence is 15 residues long. The V end lost 3 bases, the J end lost 0 bases, and 13 bases lay between the germline ends. CDR1 is SGHKS, CDR2 YYEKEE, per germline (reference sequence). Here the CDR3 reads CASSSSTGISYEQYF. CDR3 sequence (DNA): TGTGCCAGCAGCTCCAGCACGGGGATCTCCTACGAGCAGTACTTC.

This rearrangement joins TRBV11-2 to TRBJ2-7; 7 bases agree with TRBD1. Germline V gene lookup returns CDR1 SGHAT and CDR2 FQNNGV. The V gene end was trimmed by 2 bases and the J gene end by 2 bases; junction bases not matched to a gene: 15. CDR3 length equals 18 residues. In nucleotides, the CDR3 is TGTGCCAGCAGCTTATTTCCGGGACAGCCAGGGGCGCCCTACGAGCAGTACTTC. This encodes CASSLFPGQPGAPYEQYF.

The rearrangement uses TRBV27 and TRBJ2-1, with D unresolved. The CDR3 length is 12 residues. Trimming cost V 7 bases and J 8 bases, with 12 bases left between them. CDR1 MNHEY and CDR2 SMNVEV come from the germline V gene (reference sequence). CDR3 sequence: CASISLFHEQFF. The CDR3 DNA follows: TGTGCCAGCATCTCCCTTTTCCATGAGCAGTTCTTC.

The chain uses TRBV19 and TRBJ1-4; a weak D match, TRBD1 (6 bases). CDR3 size: 14 residues. Germline values: CDR1 LNHDA, CDR2 SQIVND (reference sequence). V was clipped by 1 base and J by 6 bases, with 9 bases between them. CDR3 sequence reads: CASSIAQGDEKLFF. DNA for the CDR3: TGTGCCAGTAGTATAGCACAGGGTGATGAAAAACTGTTTTTT.

This chain links TRBV11-2 with TRBJ2-5; TRBD1 matches at 7 bases. CDR3 length equals 16 residues. CDR1 and CDR2 from the germline V gene are SGHAT and FQNNGV. The trim removed 4 bases at V and 5 bases at J, leaving 13 bases unmatched. This chain's CDR3 is CASSSGQAGKGETQYF. The CDR3 DNA reads TGTGCCAGCAGCTCCGGACAGGCAGGGAAAGGGGAGACCCAGTACTTC.

For the CDR3, the DNA is TGCAGCGTTGAAGGGGTATCAGGGCCAGAGAGTGAAAAACTGTTTTTT. Translation gives CSVEGVSGPESEKLFF. The V and J genes are TRBV29-1 and TRBJ1-4; D perhaps matches TRBD1 (5 bases). The CDR3 spans 16 residues. V lost 1 base and J lost 7, with 19 bases in between. Germline CDR1 is SQVTM and CDR2 is ANQGSEA.

V usage is TRBV5-1 and J usage is TRBJ2-1; 11 nucleotides line up with TRBD2. The CDR3 contains 16 residues. Unmatched junction bases numbered 6, after V lost 0 bases and J lost 7 bases. Germline CDR1 and CDR2: SGHRS and YFSETQ. CDR3 DNA: TGCGCCAGCAGCTTGGGGCTAGCGGGGGGAGGGAATGAGCAGTTCTTC. Its translation: CASSLGLAGGGNEQFF.

The chain couples TRBV28 to TRBJ1-5; D ambiguous. Germline loops: CDR1 MDHEN, CDR2 SYDVKM. Trimming took 5 bases from V and 9 from J, leaving 17 bases between them. The CDR3 spans 14 residues. The CDR3 sequence: CASSLELLARPQHF. CDR3 bases: TGTGCCAGCAGTCTCGAGTTGCTTGCACGGCCCCAGCATTTT.

The rearrangement uses TRBV7-2 and TRBJ2-2, with D maybe TRBD1 (6 bases). The CDR3 is made up of 16 amino acids. V was cut by 5 bases and J by 4 bases, with 17 bases left in between. Germline V gives CDR1 SGHTA, CDR2 FQGNSA. The CDR3 bases are TGTGCCAGCAGCATCCGACAGGTCCTGGGCACCGGGGAGCTGTTTTTT. It encodes CASSIRQVLGTGELFF. The whole variable domain, filled in from reference TRBV7-2 and TRBJ2-2, reads GAGVSQSPSNKVTEKGKDVELRCDPISGHTALYWYRQSLGQGLEFLIYFQGNSAPDKSGLPSDRFSAERTGGSVSTLTIQRTQQEDSAVYLCASSIRQVLGTGELFFGEGSRLTVL.

The chain links TRBV2 to TRBJ1-1; D gene ambiguous. Per the germline V gene, CDR1 is SNHLY and CDR2 is FYNNEI. The ends were cut back, 3 bases at V and 0 bases at J, with 8 bases in the middle. This CDR3 has 14 amino acids. Written as DNA, the CDR3 is TGTGCCAGCAGTGATGGGCAGATGAACACTGAAGCTTTCTTT. Translated: CASSDGQMNTEAFF.

This sequence joins TRBV9 and TRBJ1-2; 7 bases align to TRBD1. From germline, CDR1 is SGDLS and CDR2 YYNGEE. The CDR3 has 14 residues. Trimming removed 4 bases from V and 4 bases from J; junction bases left unmatched: 7. The CDR3 region has the DNA TGTGCCAGCAGCTCGCCCGGGACAGCCTATGGCTACACCTTC. Its protein product is CASSSPGTAYGYTF.

V and J are TRBV5-1 and TRBJ2-1; 14 nucleotides agree with TRBD2. The V gene's germline CDR1 is SGHRS and CDR2 YFSETQ. The CDR3 totals 14 residues. V lost 7 bases, J lost 7 bases, and 4 bases stayed unmatched. The CDR3 spells CASQTSGRGNEQFF. The CDR3 DNA is TGCGCCAGCCAGACTAGCGGGAGGGGGAATGAGCAGTTCTTC.

This clone was recorded only once. The CDR3 DNA is TGTGCCAGCAGCTTAGTCGGACAGCGGAACACTGAAGCTTTCTTT. This gives the protein CASSLVGQRNTEAFF. J is TRBJ1-1 and V is TRBV7-9; maybe TRBD1 (6 bases). There are 15 residues in the CDR3. The ends were cut back, 1 base at V and 1 base at J, with 10 bases in the middle. Per the germline V gene, CDR1 is SEHNR and CDR2 is FQNEAQ (reference sequence).

The V gene is TRBV27, the J gene TRBJ2-7; unclear D gene. Trimming shortened V by 3 bases and J by 2 bases, and 14 bases separated the two germline ends. The CDR3 sequence is 15 residues long. Germline CDR1 reads MNHEY; CDR2 reads SMNVEV (reference sequence). The CDR3 protein is CASSLGPEGPYEQYF. The CDR3 bases are TGTGCCAGCAGTTTGGGCCCGGAAGGTCCCTACGAGCAGTACTTC.

Here the CDR3 reads CASSEGAGAFLNEQFF. CDR3 nucleotides: TGTGCCAGCAGTGAAGGTGCGGGAGCCTTTCTGAATGAGCAGTTCTTC. The rearrangement uses TRBV2 and TRBJ2-1, with 7 bases that match TRBD2. V lost 1 base and J lost 7; bases outside the gene matches: 10. The length of the CDR3 is 16 residues. The V gene's germline CDR1 is SNHLY and CDR2 FYNNEI.

The chain uses TRBV4-1 and TRBJ2-3; 11 bases fit TRBD2. The ends lost 2 bases at V and 5 bases at J; junction bases unmatched: 9. The CDR3 extends over 17 amino acids. In germline, CDR1 is MGHRA, CDR2 YSYEKL. The CDR3 region has the DNA TGCGCCAGCAGCCAACCAACGACTAGCGGGACAATAGATACGCAGTATTTT. Residues: CASSQPTTSGTIDTQYF.